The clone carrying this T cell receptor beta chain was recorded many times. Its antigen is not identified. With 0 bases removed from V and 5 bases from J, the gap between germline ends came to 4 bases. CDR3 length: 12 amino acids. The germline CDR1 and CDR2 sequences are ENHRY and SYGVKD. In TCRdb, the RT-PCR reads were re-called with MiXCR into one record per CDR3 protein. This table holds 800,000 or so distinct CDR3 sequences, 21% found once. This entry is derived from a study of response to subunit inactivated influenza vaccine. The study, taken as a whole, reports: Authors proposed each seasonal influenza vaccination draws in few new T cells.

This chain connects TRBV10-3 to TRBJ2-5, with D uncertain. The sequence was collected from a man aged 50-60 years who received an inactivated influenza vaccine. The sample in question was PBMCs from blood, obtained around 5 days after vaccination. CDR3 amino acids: CAISESRETQYF. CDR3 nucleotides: TGTGCCATCAGTGAGTCAAGGGAGACCCAGTACTTC.